This T cell receptor beta chain was identified in a study of PD-L1 blockade in urothelial cancer. Here immunoSEQ multiplex PCR was the method, and the copy in TCRdb shows in-frame clones only, minus some. Of more than 90,000 clones listed, approximately 90% were seen once; the top ten hold around 4%. Time point: peripheral blood 6 weeks after treatment start. This CDR3 has 13 amino acids. The germline V and J ends were trimmed by 6 bases and 3 bases, with 11 bases remaining between them. Germline assignment: CDR1 MNHNY and CDR2 SVGAGI (reference sequence). The clonotype comes from a man aged 55 to 70 with urothelial cancer. V gene TRBV6-6 combines with J gene TRBJ1-2; weak D call: TRBD1 (6 bases). The starting material was PBMCs, obtained around atezolizumab (anti-PD-L1) treatment. Here the CDR3 reads CASSIQGYYGYTF. The CDR3 DNA reads as TGTGCCAGCAGCATACAGGGCTACTATGGCTACACCTTC.